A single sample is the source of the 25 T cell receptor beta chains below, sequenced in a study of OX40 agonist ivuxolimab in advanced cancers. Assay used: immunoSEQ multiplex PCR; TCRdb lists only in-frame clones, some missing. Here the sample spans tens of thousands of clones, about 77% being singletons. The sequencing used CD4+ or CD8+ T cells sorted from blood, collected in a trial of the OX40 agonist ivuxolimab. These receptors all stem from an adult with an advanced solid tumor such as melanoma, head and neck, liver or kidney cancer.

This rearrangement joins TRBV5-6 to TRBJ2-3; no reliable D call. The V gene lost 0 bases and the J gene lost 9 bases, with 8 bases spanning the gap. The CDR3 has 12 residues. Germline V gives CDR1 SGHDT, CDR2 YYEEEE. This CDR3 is CASSLDAATQYF. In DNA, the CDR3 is TGTGCCAGCAGCTTGGATGCGGCAACGCAGTATTTT.

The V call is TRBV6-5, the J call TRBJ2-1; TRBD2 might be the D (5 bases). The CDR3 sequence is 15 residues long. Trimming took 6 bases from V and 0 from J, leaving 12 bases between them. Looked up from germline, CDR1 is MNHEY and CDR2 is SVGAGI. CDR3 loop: CASRYSGSSYNEQFF. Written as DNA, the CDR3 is TGTGCCAGCAGGTACAGCGGTAGCTCCTACAATGAGCAGTTCTTC.

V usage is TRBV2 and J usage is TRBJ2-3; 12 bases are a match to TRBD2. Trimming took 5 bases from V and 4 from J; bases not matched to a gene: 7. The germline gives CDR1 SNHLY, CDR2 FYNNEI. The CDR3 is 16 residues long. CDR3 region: CASSRLAGVGADTQYF. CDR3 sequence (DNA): TGTGCCAGCAGTCGACTAGCGGGAGTAGGGGCAGATACGCAGTATTTT.

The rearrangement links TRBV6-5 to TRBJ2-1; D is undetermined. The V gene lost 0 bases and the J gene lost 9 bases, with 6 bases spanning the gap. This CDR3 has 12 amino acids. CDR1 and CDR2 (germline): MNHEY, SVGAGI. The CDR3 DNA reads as TGTGCCAGCAGTTACTCAACGTTTGAGCAGTTCTTC. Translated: CASSYSTFEQFF.

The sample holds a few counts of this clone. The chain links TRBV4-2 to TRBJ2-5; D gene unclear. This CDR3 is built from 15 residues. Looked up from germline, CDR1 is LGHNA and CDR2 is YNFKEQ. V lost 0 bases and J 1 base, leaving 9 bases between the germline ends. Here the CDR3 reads CASSQERSLQETQYF. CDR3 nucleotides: TGTGCCAGCAGCCAAGAGCGAAGTCTCCAAGAGACCCAGTACTTC.

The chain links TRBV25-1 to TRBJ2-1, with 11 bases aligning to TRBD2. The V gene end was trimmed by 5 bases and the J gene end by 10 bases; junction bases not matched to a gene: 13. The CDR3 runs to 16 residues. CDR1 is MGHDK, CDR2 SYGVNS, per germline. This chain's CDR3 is CASSRYAGLAVEEQFF. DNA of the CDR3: TGTGCCAGCAGTAGGTATGCGGGACTAGCGGTGGAGGAGCAGTTCTTC.

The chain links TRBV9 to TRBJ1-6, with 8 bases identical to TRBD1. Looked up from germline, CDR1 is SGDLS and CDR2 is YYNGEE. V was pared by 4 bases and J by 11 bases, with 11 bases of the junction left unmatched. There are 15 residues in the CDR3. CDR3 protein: CASSPTTGGRTPLHF. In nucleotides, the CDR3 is TGTGCCAGCAGCCCCACTACAGGGGGAAGAACACCCCTCCACTTT.

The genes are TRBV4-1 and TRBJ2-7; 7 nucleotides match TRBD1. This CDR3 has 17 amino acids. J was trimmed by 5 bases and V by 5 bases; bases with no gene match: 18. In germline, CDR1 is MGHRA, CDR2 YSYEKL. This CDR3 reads CASSEQRTDRVGDEQYF. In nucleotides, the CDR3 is TGCGCCAGCAGCGAACAGAGGACAGACAGGGTAGGGGACGAGCAGTACTTC.

CDR3 sequence reads: CASRFTGTGDRNTEAFF. CDR3 nucleotide sequence: TGCGCCAGCAGATTCACCGGGACAGGGGATAGGAACACTGAAGCTTTCTTT. This sequence joins TRBV4-1 and TRBJ1-1, with 10 nucleotides matching TRBD1. This CDR3 comprises 17 residues. V dropped 6 bases and J dropped 1; count of bases not matched to a gene: 11. Germline lookup yields CDR1 MGHRA and CDR2 YSYEKL.

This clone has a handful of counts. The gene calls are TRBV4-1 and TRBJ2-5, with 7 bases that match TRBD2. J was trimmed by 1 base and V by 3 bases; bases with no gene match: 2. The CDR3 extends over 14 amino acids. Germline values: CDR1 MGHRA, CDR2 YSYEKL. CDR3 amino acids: CASSQGGGQETQYF. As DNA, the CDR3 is TGCGCCAGCAGCCAGGGGGGGGGCCAAGAGACCCAGTACTTC.

The CDR3 is CASSPGTRGTYEQYF. DNA for the CDR3: TGTGCCAGCAGCCCCGGGACTAGAGGGACCTACGAGCAGTACTTC. The V call is TRBV5-4, the J call TRBJ2-7; 8 bases line up with TRBD2. The CDR3 has 15 amino acids. Germline CDR1 is SGHNT and CDR2 is YYREEE (reference sequence). The J segment lost 2 bases and the V segment lost 4 bases, leaving 8 bases of the junction unmatched. The full variable domain, with the rest looked up from reference TRBV5-4 and TRBJ2-7, is ETGVTQSPTHLIKTRGQQVTLRCSSQSGHNTVSWYQQALGQGPQFIFQYYREEENGRGNFPPRFSGLQFPNYSSELNVNALELDDSALYLCASSPGTRGTYEQYFGPGTRLTVT.

In DNA, the CDR3 is TGTGCCAGCAGTTTAGCGACCGGAACAAATGAAGCTTTCTTT. This sequence encodes CASSLATGTNEAFF. V gene TRBV27 combines with J gene TRBJ1-1; D gene unclear. Between the trimmed V and J ends, which lost 2 bases and 7 bases, there was a span of 14 bases. The CDR3 contains 14 residues. Germline loops: CDR1 MNHEY, CDR2 SMNVEV (reference sequence).

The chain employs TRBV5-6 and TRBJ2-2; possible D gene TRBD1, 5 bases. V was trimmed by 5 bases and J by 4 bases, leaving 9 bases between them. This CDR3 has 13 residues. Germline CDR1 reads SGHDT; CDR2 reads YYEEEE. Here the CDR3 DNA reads TGTGCCAGCAGAGGGGTGGGCACCGGGGAGCTGTTTTTT. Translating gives CASRGVGTGELFF.

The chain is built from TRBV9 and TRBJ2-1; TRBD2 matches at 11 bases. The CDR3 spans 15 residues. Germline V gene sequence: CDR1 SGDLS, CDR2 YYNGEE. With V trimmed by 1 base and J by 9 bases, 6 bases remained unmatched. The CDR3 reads CASSVTSGRSGEQFF. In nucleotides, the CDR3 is TGTGCCAGCAGCGTAACTAGCGGGAGATCGGGTGAGCAGTTCTTC.

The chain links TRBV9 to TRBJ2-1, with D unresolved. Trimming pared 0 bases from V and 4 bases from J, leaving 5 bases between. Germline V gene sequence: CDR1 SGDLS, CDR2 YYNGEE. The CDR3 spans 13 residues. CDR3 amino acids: CASSVAVYNEQFF. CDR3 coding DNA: TGTGCCAGCAGCGTAGCGGTGTACAATGAGCAGTTCTTC.

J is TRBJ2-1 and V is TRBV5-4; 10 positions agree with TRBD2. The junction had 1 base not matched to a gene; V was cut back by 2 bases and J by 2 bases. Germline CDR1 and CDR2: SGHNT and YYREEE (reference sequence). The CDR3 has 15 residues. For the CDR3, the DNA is TGTGCCAGCAGCTTCCTAGCGGGGGCCTACAATGAGCAGTTCTTC. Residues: CASSFLAGAYNEQFF. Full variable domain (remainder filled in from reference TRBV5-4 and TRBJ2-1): ETGVTQSPTHLIKTRGQQVTLRCSSQSGHNTVSWYQQALGQGPQFIFQYYREEENGRGNFPPRFSGLQFPNYSSELNVNALELDDSALYLCASSFLAGAYNEQFFGPGTRLTVL.

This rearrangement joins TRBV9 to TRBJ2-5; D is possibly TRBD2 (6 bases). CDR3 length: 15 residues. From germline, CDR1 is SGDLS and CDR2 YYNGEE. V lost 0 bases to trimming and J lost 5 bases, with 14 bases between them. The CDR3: CASSVGGTGVETQYF. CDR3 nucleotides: TGTGCCAGCAGCGTAGGGGGGACTGGAGTGGAGACCCAGTACTTC.

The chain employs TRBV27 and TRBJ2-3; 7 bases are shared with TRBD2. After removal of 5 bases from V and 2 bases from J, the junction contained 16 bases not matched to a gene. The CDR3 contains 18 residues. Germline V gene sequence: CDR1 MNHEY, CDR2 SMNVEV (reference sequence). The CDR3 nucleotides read TGTGCCAGCAGTCCCTTGGCGGGAGCTTACCATAACACAGATACGCAGTATTTT. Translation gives CASSPLAGAYHNTDTQYF.

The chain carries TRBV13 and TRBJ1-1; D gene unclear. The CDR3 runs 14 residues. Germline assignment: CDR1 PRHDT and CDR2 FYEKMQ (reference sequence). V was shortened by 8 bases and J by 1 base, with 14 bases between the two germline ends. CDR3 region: CASGAIEGNTEAFF. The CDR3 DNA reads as TGTGCCAGCGGAGCTATTGAGGGGAACACTGAAGCTTTCTTT.

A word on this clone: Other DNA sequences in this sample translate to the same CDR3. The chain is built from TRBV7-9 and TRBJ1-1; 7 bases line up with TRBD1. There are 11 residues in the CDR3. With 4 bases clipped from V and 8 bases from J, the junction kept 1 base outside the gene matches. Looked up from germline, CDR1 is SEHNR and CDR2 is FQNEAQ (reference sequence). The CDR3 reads CASSSTGEAFF. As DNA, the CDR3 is TGTGCCAGCAGCTCGACAGGGGAAGCTTTCTTT.

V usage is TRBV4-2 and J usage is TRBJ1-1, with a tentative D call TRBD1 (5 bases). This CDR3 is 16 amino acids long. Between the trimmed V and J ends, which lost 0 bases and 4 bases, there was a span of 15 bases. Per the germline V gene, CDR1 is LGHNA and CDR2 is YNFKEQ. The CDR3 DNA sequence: TGTGCCAGCAGCCAAGATGGGGACTTCTGGGGCACTGAAGCTTTCTTT. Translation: CASSQDGDFWGTEAFF.

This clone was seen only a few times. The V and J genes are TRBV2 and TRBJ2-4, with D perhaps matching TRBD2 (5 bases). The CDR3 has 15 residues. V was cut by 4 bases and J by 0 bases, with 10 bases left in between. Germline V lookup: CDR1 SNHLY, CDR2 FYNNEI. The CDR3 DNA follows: TGTGCCAGCAGTGGAACGGGGATAGCCAAAAACATTCAGTACTTC. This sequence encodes CASSGTGIAKNIQYF.

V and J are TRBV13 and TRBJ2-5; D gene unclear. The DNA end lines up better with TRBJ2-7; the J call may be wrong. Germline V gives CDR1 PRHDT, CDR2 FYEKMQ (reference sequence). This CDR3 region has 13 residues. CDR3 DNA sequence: TGTGCCAGCAGCTTAGGCCAGTACTACGAGCAGTACTTC. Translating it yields CASSLGQYYEQYF.

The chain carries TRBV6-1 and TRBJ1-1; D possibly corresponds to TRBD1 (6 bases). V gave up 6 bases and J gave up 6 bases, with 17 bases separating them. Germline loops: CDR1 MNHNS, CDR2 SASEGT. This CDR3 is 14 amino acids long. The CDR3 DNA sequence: TGTGCCAGCAGGTCAAGTGGGGGGGCAGCTGAAGCTTTCTTT. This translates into CASRSSGGAAEAFF.

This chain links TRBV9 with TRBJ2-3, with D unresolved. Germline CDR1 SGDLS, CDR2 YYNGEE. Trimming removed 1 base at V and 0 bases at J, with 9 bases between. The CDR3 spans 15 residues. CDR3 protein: CASSVSWGSTDTQYF. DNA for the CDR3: TGTGCCAGCAGCGTATCCTGGGGTAGCACAGATACGCAGTATTTT.